Following are 3 T cell receptor beta chains from one sample sequenced in a study of blood T cell repertoires in COVID-19. TCRdb's table, derived via immunoSEQ multiplex PCR, lists solely in-frame clones and lacks some. The data contain 250,000 to 300,000 clones, about 86% of them singletons. Sequenced material: peripheral blood. The receptors come from a woman in her 70s with COVID-19, enrolled during active disease.

This clone was found once. V and J are TRBV7-9 and TRBJ2-2; TRBD2 aligns across 7 bases. CDR1 and CDR2 (germline): SEHNR, FQNEAQ (reference sequence). The CDR3 runs to 17 residues. J was trimmed by 1 base and V by 5 bases; bases with no gene match: 10. CDR3 loop: CASSPQWPSGNTGELFF. The DNA for the CDR3 is TGTGCCAGCAGCCCCCAATGGCCTAGCGGGAACACCGGGGAGCTGTTTTTT.

The chain has TRBV27 and TRBJ2-7; TRBD1 matches at 9 bases. Unmatched junction bases numbered 16, after V lost 10 bases and J lost 6 bases. Germline CDR1 MNHEY, CDR2 SMNVEV (reference sequence). The CDR3 length is 15 residues. The CDR3 DNA follows: TGTGCCACCTCGTTTGGGGGGACAGGGTCAGGCGAGCAGTACTTC. Translation gives CATSFGGTGSGEQYF.

V is TRBV5-1 and J is TRBJ2-7; perhaps TRBD1 as D (6 bases). Looked up from germline, CDR1 is SGHRS and CDR2 is YFSETQ. Trimming shortened V by 2 bases and J by 3 bases, and 9 bases separated the two germline ends. The CDR3 has 13 residues. Written as DNA, the CDR3 is TGCGCCAGCAGCTTCAGGGGAAACTACGAGCAGTACTTC. Translating gives CASSFRGNYEQYF.